This T cell receptor (beta chain) was documented in a study of cytomegalovirus exposure and HLA in healthy donors. Looking at the study overall: Among around 180 million T cells, an earlier analysis found approximately 110 million unique TCR beta sequences.

V shed 3 bases, J shed 7 bases, and the junction held 8 bases outside the gene matches. Germline V lookup: CDR1 LNHDA, CDR2 SQIVND (reference sequence). CDR3 length equals 15 residues. The PCR employed 60 Vbeta primers together with 13 Jbeta primers. The protocol was immunoSEQ multiplex PCR, while the TCRdb copy is restricted to in-frame clones and leaves out a portion. This table has some 130,000 clones, 79% appearing once. In regard to this clone: Antigen unknown.

General study points: Rare TCR sequences predominated, though certain public TCRs were found in many donors. Cytomegalovirus association was assigned to more than 150 TCR beta chains.

This sequence originates from a man between 18 and 29 years old in good health and CMV-seronegative. Sample: PBMCs. The chain employs TRBV19 and TRBJ2-1; TRBD2 matches 8 bases. The CDR3 region is CASSIGAGVSNEQFF. The CDR3 DNA sequence: TGTGCCAGTAGTATCGGAGCGGGAGTGTCAAATGAGCAGTTCTTC.